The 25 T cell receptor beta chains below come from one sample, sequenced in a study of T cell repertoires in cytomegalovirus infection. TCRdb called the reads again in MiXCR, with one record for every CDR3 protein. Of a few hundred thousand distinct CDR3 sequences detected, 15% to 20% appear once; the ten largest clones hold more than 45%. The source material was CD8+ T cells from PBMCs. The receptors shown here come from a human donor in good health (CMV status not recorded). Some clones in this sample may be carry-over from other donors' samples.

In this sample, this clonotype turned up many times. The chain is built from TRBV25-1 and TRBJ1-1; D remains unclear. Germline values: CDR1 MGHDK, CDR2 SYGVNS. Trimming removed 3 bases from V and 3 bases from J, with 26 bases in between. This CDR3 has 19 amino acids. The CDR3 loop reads CASSDTGGRNLRVYTEAFF. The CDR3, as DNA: TGTGCCAGCAGTGATACGGGAGGAAGGAATCTTAGAGTGTACACTGAAGCTTTCTTT.

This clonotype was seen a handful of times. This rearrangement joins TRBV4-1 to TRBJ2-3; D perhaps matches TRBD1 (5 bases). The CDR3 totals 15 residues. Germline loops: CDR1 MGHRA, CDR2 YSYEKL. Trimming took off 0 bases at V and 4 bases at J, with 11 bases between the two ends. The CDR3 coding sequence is TGCGCCAGCAGCCAAGATGAGGCAGGGCCAGATACGCAGTATTTT. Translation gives CASSQDEAGPDTQYF.

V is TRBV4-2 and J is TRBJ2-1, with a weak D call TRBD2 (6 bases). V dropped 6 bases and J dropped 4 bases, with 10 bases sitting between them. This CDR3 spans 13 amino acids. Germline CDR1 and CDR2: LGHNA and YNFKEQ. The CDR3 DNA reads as TGTGCCAGCAGGGAGGGAGATTACAATGAGCAGTTCTTC. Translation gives CASREGDYNEQFF.

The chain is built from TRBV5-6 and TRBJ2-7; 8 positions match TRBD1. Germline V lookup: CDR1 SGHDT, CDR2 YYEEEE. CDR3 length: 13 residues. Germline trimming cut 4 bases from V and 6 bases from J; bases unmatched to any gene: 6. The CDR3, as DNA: TGTGCCAGCAGCCTCGCAGGGGGCGCCGAGCAGTACTTC. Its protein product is CASSLAGGAEQYF.

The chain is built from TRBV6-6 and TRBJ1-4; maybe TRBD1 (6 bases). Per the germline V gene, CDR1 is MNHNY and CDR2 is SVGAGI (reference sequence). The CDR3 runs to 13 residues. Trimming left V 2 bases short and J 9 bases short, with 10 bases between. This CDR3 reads CASSYGDTQKLFF. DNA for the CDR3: TGTGCCAGCAGTTACGGGGACACCCAAAAACTGTTTTTT.

The CDR3 DNA reads TGTGCCATCAGAGACCCGGGACAGGGGGATCATGAGCAGTTCTTC. This gives the protein CAIRDPGQGDHEQFF. The chain carries TRBV10-3 and TRBJ2-1; 11 nucleotides match TRBD1. V trimming: 6 bases; J trimming: 8 bases; junction bases outside the gene matches: 9. Per germline, CDR1 ENHRY and CDR2 SYGVKD. The length of the CDR3 is 15 residues.

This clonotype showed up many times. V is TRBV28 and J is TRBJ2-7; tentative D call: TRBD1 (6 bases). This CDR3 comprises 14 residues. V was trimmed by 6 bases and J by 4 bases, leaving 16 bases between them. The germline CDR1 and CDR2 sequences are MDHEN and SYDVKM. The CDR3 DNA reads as TGTGCCAGCAGCACCCACAGGGTGAGGTACGAGCAGTACTTC. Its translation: CASSTHRVRYEQYF.

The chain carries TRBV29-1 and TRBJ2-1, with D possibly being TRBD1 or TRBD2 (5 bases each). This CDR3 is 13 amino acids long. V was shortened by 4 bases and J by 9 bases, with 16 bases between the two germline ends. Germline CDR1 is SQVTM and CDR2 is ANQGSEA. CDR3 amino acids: CSVGMGDVGEQFF. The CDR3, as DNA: TGCAGCGTTGGAATGGGGGATGTTGGTGAGCAGTTCTTC.

CDR3 nucleotides: TGTGCCAGCAGCTCGGGGTTTATGGGAGCTTTCTTT. The encoded protein is CASSSGFMGAFF. This chain connects TRBV7-9 to TRBJ1-1; D not resolved. The germline V gene has CDR1 SEHNR and CDR2 FQNEAQ (reference sequence). The ends were cut back, 4 bases at V and 10 bases at J, with 13 bases in the middle. The CDR3 loop spans 12 amino acids.

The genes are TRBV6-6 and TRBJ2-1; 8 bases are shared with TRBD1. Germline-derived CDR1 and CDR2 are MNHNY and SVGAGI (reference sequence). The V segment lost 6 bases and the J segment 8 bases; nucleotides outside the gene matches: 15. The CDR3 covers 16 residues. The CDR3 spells CASSDEPGQGTDEQFF. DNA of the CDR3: TGTGCCAGCAGCGACGAACCTGGACAGGGTACCGATGAGCAGTTCTTC.

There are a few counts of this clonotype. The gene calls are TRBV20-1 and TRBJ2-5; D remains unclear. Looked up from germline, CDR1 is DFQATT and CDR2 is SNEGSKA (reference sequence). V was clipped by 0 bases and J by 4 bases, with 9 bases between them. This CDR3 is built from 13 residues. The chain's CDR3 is CSAREALRETQYF. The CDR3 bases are TGCAGTGCTAGAGAAGCGCTTCGAGAGACCCAGTACTTC.

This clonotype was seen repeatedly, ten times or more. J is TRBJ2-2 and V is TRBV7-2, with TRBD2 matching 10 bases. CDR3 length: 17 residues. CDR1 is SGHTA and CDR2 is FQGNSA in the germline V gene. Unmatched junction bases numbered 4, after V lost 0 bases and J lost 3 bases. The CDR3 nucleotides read TGTGCCAGCAGCTTAGCTCCTAGCGGGGGATACACCGGGGAGCTGTTTTTT. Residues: CASSLAPSGGYTGELFF.

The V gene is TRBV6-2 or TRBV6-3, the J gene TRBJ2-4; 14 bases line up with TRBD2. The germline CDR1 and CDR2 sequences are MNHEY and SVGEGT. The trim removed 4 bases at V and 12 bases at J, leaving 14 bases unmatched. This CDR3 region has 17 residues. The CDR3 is CASSSEGTSGGGAGQYF. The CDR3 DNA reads TGTGCCAGCAGTTCCGAAGGGACTAGCGGGGGCGGAGCGGGTCAGTACTTC.

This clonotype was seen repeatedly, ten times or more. The CDR3 nucleotides are TGTGCCAGCAGCTTAGACCGGACTGGGGGCATCAATGAGCAGTTCTTC. Translation gives CASSLDRTGGINEQFF. The J gene is TRBJ2-1, the V gene TRBV7-2, with D possibly TRBD1 on 6 matching bases. Trimming shortened V by 1 base and J by 6 bases, and 16 bases separated the two germline ends. CDR1 is SGHTA and CDR2 is FQGNSA in the germline V gene. The CDR3 consists of 16 residues.

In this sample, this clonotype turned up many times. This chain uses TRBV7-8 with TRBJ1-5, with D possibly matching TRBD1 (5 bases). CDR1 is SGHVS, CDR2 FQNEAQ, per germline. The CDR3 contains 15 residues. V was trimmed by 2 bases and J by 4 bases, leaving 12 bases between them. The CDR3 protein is CASSLWGSGNQPQHF. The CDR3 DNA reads TGTGCCAGCAGCTTATGGGGGTCCGGGAATCAGCCCCAGCATTTT.

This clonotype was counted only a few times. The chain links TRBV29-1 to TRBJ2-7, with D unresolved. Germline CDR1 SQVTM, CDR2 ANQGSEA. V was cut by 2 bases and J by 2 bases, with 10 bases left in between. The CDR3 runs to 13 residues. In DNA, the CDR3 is TGCAGCGTTGAACTCGAGGTCCCCTACGAGCAGTACTTC. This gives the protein CSVELEVPYEQYF.

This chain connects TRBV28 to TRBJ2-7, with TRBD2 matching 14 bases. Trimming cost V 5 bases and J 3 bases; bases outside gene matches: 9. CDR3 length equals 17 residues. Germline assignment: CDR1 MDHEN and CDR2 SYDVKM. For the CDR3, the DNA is TGTGCCAGCAGTCTCCCGACTAGCGGGGGGGCCGGCTACGAGCAGTACTTC. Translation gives CASSLPTSGGAGYEQYF.

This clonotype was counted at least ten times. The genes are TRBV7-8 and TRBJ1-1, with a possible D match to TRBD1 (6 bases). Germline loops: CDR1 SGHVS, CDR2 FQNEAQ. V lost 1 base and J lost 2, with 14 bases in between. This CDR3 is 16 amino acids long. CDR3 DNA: TGTGCCAGCAGCTTAGGAGGGTCGGGGGGCAACACTGAAGCTTTCTTT. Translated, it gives CASSLGGSGGNTEAFF.

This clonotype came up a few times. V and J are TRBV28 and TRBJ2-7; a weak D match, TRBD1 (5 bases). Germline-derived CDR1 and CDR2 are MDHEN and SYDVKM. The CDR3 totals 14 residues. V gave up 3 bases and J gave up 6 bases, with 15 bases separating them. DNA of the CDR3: TGTGCCAGCAGTTTTAGCAGGGAAGTCTCCGAGCAGTACTTC. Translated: CASSFSREVSEQYF.

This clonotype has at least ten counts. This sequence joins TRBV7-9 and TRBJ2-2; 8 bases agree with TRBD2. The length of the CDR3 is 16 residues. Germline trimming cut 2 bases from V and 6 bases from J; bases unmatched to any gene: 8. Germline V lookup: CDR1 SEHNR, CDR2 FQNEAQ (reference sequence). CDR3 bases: TGTGCCAGCAGCTTACCCGGGACTAGGTCCTCCGGGGAGCTGTTTTTT. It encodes CASSLPGTRSSGELFF.

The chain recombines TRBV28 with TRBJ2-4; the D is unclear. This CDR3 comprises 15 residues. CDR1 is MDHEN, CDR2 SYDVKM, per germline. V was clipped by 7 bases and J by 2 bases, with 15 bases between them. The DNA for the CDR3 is TGTGCCAGCAAGGCTGGGAAATATACCAAAAACATTCAGTACTTC. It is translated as CASKAGKYTKNIQYF.

The CDR3 reads CASSQDYNYGYTF. The DNA of the CDR3 is TGTGCCAGCAGCCAAGATTACAACTATGGCTACACCTTC. The chain has TRBV14 and TRBJ1-2; D remains unclear. The CDR3 loop spans 13 amino acids. V gave up 0 bases and J gave up 2 bases, with 4 bases separating them. The V gene's germline CDR1 is SGHDN and CDR2 FVKESK.

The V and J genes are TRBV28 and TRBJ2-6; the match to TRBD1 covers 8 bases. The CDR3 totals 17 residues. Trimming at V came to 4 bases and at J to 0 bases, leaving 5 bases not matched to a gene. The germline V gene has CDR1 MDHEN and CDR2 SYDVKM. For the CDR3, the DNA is TGTGCCAGCAGTTCGACAGGGGTAAGCTCTGGGGCCAACGTCCTGACTTTC. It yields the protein CASSSTGVSSGANVLTF.

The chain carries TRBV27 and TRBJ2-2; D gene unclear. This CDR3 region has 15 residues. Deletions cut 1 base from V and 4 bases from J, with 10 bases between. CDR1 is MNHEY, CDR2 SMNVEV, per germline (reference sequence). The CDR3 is CASSLYPTSTGELFF. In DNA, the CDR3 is TGTGCCAGCAGTTTATATCCAACGAGCACCGGGGAGCTGTTTTTT.

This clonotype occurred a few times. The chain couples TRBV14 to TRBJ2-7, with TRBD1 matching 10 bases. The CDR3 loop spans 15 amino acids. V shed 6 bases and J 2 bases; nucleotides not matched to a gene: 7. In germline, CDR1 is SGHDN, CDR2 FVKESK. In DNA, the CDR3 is TGTGCCAGCAGTCGCCGGGACAGGGGACCCTACGAGCAGTACTTC. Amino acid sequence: CASSRRDRGPYEQYF.